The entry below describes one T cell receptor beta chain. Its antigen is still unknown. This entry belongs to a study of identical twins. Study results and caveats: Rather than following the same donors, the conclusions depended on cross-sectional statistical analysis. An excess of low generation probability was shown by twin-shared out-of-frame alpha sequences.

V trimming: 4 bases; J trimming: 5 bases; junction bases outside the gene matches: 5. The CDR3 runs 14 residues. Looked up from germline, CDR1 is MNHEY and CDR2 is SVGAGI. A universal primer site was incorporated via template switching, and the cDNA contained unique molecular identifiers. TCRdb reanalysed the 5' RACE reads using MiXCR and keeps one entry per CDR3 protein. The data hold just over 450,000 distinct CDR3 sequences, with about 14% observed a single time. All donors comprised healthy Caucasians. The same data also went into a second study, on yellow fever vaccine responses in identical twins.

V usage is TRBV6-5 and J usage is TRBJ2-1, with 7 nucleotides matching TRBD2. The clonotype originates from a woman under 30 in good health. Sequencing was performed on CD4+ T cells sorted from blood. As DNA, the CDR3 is TGTGCCAGCAGTTGGCGGGAGCCCCACAATGAGCAGTTCTTC. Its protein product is CASSWREPHNEQFF.